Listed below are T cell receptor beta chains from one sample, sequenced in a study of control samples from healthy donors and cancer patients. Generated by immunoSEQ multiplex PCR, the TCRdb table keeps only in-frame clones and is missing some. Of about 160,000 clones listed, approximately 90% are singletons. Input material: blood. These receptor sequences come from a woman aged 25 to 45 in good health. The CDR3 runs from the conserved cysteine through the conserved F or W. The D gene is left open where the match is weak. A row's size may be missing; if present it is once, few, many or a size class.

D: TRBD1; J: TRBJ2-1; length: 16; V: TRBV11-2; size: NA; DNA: TGTGCCAGCAGCTTCCTGACAGGGGGTGTCTACAATGAGCAGTTCTTC; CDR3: CASSFLTGGVYNEQFF
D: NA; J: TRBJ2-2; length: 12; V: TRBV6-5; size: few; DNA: TGTGCCAGCCAAAACAGGGTTCGGGAGCTGTTTTTT; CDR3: CASQNRVRELFF
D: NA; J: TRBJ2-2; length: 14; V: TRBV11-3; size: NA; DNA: TGTGCCAGCAGCCACTCCCGGAGCGGGGGGGAGCTGTTTTTT; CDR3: CASSHSRSGGELFF
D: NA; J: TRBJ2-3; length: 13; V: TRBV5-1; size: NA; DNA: TGCGCCAGCAGCTTGCCCGACACAGATACGCAGTATTTT; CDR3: CASSLPDTDTQYF
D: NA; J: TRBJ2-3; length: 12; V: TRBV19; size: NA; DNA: TGTGCCAGTAGTACCTCCACAGATACGCAGTATTTT; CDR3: CASSTSTDTQYF
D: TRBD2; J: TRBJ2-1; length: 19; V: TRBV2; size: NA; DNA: TGTGCCAGCTCGACGCTGGGGGAAGGGGCGGGAGGGTCCTACAATGAGCAGTTCTTC; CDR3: CASSTLGEGAGGSYNEQFF
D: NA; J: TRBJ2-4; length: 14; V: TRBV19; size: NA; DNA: TGTGCCAGTAGTATAGATCGTAGGGGAAACATTCAGTACTTC; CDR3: CASSIDRRGNIQYF
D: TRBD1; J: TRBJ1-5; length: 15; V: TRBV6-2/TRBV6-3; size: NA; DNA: TGTGCCAGCAGATACAGGGGGAGTGGCAATCAGCCCCAGCATTTT; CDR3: CASRYRGSGNQPQHF
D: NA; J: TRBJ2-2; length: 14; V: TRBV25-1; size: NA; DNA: TGTGCCAGCAGTGAGGGGGTGAGGACCGGGGAGCTGTTTTTT; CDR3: CASSEGVRTGELFF
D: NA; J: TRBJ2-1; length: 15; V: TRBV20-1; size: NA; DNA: TGCAGTGCTAGTCCCGACTATAGCTCCTACAATGAGCAGTTCTTC; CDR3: CSASPDYSSYNEQFF
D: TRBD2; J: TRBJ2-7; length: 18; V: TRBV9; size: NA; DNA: TGTGCCAGCAGCGTAGGGGGGGCTCTAGCGGGAGATTTGGGCGAGCAGTACTTC; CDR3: CASSVGGALAGDLGEQYF
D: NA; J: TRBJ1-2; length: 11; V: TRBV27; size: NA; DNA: TGTGCCAGCAGTGACGGGTATGGCTACACCTTC; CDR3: CASSDGYGYTF
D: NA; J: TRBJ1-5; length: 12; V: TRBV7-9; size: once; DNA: TGTGCCAGCAGCTTTGGAAATCAGCCCCAGCATTTT; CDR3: CASSFGNQPQHF
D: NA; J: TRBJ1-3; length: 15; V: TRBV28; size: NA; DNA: TGTGCCAGCAGTTCCCCCGACAGTGCTGGAAACACCATATATTTT; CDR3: CASSSPDSAGNTIYF
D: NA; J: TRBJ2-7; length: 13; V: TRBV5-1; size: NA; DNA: TGCGCCAGCAGCTTCGACAGATCCTACGAGCAGTACTTC; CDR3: CASSFDRSYEQYF
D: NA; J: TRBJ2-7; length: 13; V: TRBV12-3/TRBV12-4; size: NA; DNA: TGTGCCAGCAGTTTGACCGGGACGTTGGAGCTGTACTTC; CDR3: CASSLTGTLELYF
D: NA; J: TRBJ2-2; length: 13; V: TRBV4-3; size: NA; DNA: TGCGCCAGCAGCCAGGGACACACCGGGGAGCTGTTTTTT; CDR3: CASSQGHTGELFF
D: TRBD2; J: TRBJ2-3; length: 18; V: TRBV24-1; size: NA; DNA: TGTGCCACCAGTGAACGGGGACTAGCGGGAGAGGACACAGATACGCAGTATTTT; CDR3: CATSERGLAGEDTDTQYF
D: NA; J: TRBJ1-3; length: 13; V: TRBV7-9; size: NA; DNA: TGTGCGTTCCCACGGGGGCCTGGAAACACCATATATTTT; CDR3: CAFPRGPGNTIYF
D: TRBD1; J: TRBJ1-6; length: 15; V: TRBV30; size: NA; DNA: TGTGCCTGGAGTTCCGGACAGGGTGGCAATTCACCCCTCCACTTT; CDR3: CAWSSGQGGNSPLHF
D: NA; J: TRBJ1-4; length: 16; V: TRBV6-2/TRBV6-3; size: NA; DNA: TGTGCCAGCAGTCCGCTACCCCAGGGATCTAATGAAAAACTGTTTTTT; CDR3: CASSPLPQGSNEKLFF
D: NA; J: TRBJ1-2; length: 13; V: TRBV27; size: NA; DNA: TGTGCCAGCAGTATTACAGGGTACTATGGCTACACCTTC; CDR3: CASSITGYYGYTF
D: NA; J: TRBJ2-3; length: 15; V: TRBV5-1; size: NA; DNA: TGCGCCAGCAGCTTGGCCAGTACACCCCCAGATACGCAGTATTTT; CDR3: CASSLASTPPDTQYF
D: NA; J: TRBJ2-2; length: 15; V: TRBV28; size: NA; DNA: TGTGCCAGCAGTCATGACACCGGTACTAGCGGGGAGCTGTTTTTT; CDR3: CASSHDTGTSGELFF
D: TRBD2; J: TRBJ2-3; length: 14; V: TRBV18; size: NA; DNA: TGTGCCAGCTCAGGTCGGGAGGGCACAGATACGCAGTATTTT; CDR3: CASSGREGTDTQYF
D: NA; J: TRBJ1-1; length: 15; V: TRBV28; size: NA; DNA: TGTGCCAGCAGTTTATTGACCAATCGGGACACTGAAGCTTTCTTT; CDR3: CASSLLTNRDTEAFF
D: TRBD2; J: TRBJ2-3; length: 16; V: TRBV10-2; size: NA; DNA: TGCGCCAGCAGTGAGGAAACTAGCGGGATAACAGATACGCAGTATTTT; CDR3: CASSEETSGITDTQYF
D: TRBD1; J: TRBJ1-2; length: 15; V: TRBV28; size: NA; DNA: TGTGCCATCCCTAACTCTGCCGACAGGGGAAATGGCTACACCTTC; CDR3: CAIPNSADRGNGYTF
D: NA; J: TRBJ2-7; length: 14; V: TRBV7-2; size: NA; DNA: TGTGCCAGCAGCTTAGGTCCACAGGCCAAGGAGCAGTACTTC; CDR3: CASSLGPQAKEQYF
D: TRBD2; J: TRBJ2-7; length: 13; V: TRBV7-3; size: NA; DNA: TGTGCCAGCAGCCGCGGGAGGGGGTACGAGCAGTACTTC; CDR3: CASSRGRGYEQYF
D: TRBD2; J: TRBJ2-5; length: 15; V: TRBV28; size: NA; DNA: TGTGCCAGCAGCTACGAAGGACTAGCGGGAGAGACCCAGTACTTC; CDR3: CASSYEGLAGETQYF
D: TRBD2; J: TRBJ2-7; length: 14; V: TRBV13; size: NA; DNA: TGTGCCAGCAGTACTAGCGGGAGGGTCCACGAGCAGTACTTC; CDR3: CASSTSGRVHEQYF
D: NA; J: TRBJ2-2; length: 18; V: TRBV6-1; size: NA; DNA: TGTGCCAGCAGTGAAAGGTCCTTAGCGACAGCGAACACCGGGGAGCTGTTTTTT; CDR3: CASSERSLATANTGELFF
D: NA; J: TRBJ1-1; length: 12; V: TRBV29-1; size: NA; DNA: TGCAGCGTTCAGGGACGGTACACTGAAGCTTTCTTT; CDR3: CSVQGRYTEAFF
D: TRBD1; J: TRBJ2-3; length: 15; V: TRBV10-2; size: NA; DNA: TGCGCCAGCAGTGAGGACAGGGTAGGCACAGATACGCAGTATTTT; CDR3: CASSEDRVGTDTQYF
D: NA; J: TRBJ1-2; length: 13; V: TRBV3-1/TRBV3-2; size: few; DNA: TGTGCCAGCAGCCGCGGGATCGACGGAGGCTACACCTTC; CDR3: CASSRGIDGGYTF
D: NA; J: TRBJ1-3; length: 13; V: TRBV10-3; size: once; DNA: TGTGCCATCAGGGATCCGGACGGAAACACCATATATTTT; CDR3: CAIRDPDGNTIYF
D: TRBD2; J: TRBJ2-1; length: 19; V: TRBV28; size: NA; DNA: TGTGCCACAGGGGATCGGACTAGCGGGAGAGTCAGCTCCTACAATGAGCAGTTCTTC; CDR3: CATGDRTSGRVSSYNEQFF
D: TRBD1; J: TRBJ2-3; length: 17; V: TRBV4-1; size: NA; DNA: TGCGCCAGCAGCCAAGATGGACAGGGGGCTCCCCCCGATACGCAGTATTTT; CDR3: CASSQDGQGAPPDTQYF
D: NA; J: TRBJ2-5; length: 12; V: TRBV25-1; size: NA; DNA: TGTGCCAGCAAAGGCAGCCAAGAGACCCAGTACTTC; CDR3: CASKGSQETQYF
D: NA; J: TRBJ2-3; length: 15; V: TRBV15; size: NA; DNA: TGTGCCACCAGCTTCCTTCAGGGACTCACAGATACGCAGTATTTT; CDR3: CATSFLQGLTDTQYF
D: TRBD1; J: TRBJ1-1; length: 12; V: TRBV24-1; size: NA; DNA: TGTGCCACCAGTGATCTCAGGGGGAAAGCTTTCTTT; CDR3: CATSDLRGKAFF
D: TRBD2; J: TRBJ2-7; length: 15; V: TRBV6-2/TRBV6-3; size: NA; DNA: TGTGCCAGCAGTTACTCGCGCCTAGCGGCCTACGAGCAGTACTTC; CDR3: CASSYSRLAAYEQYF
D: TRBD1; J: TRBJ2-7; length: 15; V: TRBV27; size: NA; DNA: TGTGCCAGCAGCCTAGGACAGGCACCCTCCTACGAGCAGTACTTC; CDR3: CASSLGQAPSYEQYF
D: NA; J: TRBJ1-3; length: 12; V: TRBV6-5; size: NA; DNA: TGTGCCAGCAGAGGGGTAGCAAACACCATATATTTT; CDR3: CASRGVANTIYF
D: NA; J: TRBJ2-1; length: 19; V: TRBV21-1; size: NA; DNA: TGTGCCAGCACCCATCACGGGGTACTAGCGGGAGGGGTTCTGGATGAGCAGTTCTTC; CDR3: CASTHHGVLAGGVLDEQFF
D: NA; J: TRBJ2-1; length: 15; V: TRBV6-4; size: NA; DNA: TGTGCCAGCAGTCCATTGACGGGAGCGGTCAATGAGCAGTTCTTC; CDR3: CASSPLTGAVNEQFF
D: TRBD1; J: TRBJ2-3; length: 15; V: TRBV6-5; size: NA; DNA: TGTGCCAGCAGGGCCGACAGGGGGCCCCTAGATACGCAGTATTTT; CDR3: CASRADRGPLDTQYF
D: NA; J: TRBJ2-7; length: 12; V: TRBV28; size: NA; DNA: TGTGCCAGCATCCCCTCACAGGGCCGGCAGTACTTC; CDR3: CASIPSQGRQYF
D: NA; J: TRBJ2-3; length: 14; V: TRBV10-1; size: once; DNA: TGCGCCAGCATAAAATCCCCCAGCACAGATACGCAGTATTTT; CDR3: CASIKSPSTDTQYF
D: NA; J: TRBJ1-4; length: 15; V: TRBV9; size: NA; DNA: TGTGCCAGCAGCGAACAGGGCTCATCAAATGAAAAACTGTTTTTT; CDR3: CASSEQGSSNEKLFF
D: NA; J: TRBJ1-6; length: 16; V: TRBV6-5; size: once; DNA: TGTGCCAGCAGTTACGACCTCCGGAATAATAATTCACCCCTCCACTTT; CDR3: CASSYDLRNNNSPLHF
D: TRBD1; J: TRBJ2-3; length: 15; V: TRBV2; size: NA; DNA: TGTGCCAGCAGGGAATTCAGGGGGCGCACAGATACGCAGTATTTT; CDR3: CASREFRGRTDTQYF
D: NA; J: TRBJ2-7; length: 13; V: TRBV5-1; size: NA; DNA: TGCGCCAGCAGCCCCGACAGACTCTACGAGCAGTACTTC; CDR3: CASSPDRLYEQYF
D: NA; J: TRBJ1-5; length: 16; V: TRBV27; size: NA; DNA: TGTGCCAGCAGTTTGCAGGGGCAGGCGGTCAATCAGCCCCAGCATTTT; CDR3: CASSLQGQAVNQPQHF
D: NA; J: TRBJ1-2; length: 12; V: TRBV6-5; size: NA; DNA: TGTGCCAGCAGTTACTCGGGGGGCGGCTACACCTTC; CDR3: CASSYSGGGYTF
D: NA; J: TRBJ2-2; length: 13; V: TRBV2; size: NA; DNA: TGTGCCAGCAGTGACGGGAACACCGGGGAGCTGTTTTTT; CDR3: CASSDGNTGELFF
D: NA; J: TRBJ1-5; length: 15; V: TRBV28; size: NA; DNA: TGTGCCAGCAGTTTCCCTCCGGCCAGAGATCAGCCCCAGCATTTT; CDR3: CASSFPPARDQPQHF
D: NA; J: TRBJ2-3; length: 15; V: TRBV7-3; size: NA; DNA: TGTGCCAGCAGCTTATCTTACGGTAGCACAGATACGCAGTATTTT; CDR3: CASSLSYGSTDTQYF